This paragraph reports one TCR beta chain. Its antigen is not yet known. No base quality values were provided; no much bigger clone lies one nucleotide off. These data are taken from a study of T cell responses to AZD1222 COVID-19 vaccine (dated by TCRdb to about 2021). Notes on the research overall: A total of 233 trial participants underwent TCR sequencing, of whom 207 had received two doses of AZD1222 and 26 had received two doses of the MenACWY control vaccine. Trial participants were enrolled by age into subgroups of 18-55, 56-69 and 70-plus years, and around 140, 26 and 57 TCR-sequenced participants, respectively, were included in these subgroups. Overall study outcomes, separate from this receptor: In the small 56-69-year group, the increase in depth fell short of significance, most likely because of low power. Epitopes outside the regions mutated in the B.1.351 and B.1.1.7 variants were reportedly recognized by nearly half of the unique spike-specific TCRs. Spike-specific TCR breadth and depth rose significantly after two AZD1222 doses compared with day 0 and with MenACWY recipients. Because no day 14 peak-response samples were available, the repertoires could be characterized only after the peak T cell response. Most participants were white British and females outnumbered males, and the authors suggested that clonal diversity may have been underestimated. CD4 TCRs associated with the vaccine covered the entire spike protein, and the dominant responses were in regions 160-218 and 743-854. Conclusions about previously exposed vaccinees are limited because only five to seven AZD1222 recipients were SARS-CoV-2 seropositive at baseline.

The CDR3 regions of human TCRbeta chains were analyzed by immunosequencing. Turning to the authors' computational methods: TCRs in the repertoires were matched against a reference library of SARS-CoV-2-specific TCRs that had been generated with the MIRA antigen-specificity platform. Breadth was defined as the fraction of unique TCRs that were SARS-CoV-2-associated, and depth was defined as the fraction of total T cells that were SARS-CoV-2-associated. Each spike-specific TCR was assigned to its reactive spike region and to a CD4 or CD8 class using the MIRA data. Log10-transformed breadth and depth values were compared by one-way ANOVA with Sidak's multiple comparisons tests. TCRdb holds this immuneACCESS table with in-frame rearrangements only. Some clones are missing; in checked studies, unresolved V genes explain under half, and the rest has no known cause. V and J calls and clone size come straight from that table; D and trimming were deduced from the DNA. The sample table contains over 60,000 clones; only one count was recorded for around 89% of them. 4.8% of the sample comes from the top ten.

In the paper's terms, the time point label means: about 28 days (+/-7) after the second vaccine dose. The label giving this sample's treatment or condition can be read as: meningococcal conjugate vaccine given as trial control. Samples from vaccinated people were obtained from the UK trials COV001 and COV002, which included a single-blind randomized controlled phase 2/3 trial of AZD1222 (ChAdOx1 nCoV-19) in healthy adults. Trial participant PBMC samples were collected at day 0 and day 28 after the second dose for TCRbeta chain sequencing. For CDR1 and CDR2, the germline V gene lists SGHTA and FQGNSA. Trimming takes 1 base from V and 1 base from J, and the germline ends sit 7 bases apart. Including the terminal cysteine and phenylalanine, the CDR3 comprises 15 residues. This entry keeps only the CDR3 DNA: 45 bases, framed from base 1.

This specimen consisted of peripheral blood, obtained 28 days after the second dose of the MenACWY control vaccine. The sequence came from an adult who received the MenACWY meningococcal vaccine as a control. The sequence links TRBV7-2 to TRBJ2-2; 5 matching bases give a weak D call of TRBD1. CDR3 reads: CASSLDRLNTGELFF. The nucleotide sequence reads TGTGCCAGCAGCTTAGACAGGTTGAACACCGGGGAGCTGTTTTTT.